This T cell receptor (beta chain) was found in a study of blood T cell repertoires in COVID-19. Trimming took 5 bases from V and 4 from J, leaving 22 bases between them. Germline V gene lookup returns CDR1 SGHVS and CDR2 FNYEAQ. This CDR3 has 17 residues. Per the original data handling: Reference gene primer amplification yielded estimated nucleated cell counts. Measured with immunoSEQ multiplex PCR; TCRdb has only the in-frame clones, and not every one. V, J and clone size are those of that table, while D and trimming were read from the DNA. The data show a few hundred thousand clones, around 83% seen once.

The V call is TRBV7-6, the J call TRBJ2-3; no clear D. What was sequenced was peripheral blood. This sequence originates from a man in his fifties or sixties with active or convalescent COVID-19. CDR3 DNA: TGTGCCAGCAGCCCCCTGAGACTGGCCCTGGTGGCAGATACGCAGTATTTT. This encodes CASSPLRLALVADTQYF.